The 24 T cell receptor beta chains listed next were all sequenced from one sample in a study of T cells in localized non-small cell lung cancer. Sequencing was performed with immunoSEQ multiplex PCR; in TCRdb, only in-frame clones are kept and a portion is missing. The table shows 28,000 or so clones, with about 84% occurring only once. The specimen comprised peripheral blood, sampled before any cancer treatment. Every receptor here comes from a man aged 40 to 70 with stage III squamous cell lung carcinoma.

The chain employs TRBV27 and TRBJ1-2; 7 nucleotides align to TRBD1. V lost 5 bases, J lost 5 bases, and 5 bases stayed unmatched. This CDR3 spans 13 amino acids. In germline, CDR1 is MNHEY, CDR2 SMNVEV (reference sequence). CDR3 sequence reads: CASSAPQGYGYTF. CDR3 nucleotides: TGTGCCAGCAGTGCCCCACAGGGGTATGGCTACACCTTC.

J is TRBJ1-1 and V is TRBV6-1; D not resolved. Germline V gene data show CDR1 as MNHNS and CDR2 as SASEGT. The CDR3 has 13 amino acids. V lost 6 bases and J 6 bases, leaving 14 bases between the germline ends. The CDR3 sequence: CASSGLRNSEAFF. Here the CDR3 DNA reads TGTGCCAGCAGCGGACTCAGGAATTCTGAAGCTTTCTTT.

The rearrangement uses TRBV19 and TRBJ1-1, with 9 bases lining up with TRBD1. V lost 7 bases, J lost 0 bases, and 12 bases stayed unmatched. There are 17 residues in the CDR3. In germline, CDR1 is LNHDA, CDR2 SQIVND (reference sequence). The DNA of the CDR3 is TGTGCCAGTAACGACCGGGACAGGGTACTTATGAACACTGAAGCTTTCTTT. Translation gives CASNDRDRVLMNTEAFF.

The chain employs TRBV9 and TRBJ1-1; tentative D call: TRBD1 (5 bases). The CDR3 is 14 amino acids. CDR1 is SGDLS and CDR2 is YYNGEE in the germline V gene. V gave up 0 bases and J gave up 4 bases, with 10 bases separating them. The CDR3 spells CASSVGGLGTEAFF. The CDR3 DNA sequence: TGTGCCAGCAGCGTAGGGGGGTTGGGCACTGAAGCTTTCTTT.

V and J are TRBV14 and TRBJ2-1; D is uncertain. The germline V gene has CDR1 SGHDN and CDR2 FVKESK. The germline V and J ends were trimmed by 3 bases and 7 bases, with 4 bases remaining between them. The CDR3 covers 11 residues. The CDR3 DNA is TGTGCCAGCAGCCAGGGGAATGAGCAGTTCTTC. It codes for CASSQGNEQFF.

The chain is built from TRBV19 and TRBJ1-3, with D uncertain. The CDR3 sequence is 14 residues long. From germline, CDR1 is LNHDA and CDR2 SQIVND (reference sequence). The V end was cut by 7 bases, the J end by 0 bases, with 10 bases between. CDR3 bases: TGTGCCAGTAAACCGAGTTACTCTGGAAACACCATATATTTT. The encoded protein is CASKPSYSGNTIYF.

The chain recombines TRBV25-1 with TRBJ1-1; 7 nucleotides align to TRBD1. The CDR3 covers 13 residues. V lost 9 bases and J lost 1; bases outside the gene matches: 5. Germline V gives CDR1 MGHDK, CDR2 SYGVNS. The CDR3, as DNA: TGTGCCAGTCGACAGGGAGGGAACACTGAAGCTTTCTTT. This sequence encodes CASRQGGNTEAFF.

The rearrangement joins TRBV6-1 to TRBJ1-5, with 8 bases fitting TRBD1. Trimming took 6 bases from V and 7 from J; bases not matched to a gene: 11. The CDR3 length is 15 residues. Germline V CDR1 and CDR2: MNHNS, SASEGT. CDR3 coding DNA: TGTGCCAGCAGGAGGGGGACAGGTATGGACCAGCCCCAGCATTTT. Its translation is CASRRGTGMDQPQHF.

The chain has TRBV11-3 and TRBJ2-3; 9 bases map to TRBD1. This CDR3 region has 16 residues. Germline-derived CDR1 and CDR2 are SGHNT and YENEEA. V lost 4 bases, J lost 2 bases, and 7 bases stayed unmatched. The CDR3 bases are TGTGCCAGCAGCTGGGGGACAGGGACAGACACAGATACGCAGTATTTT. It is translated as CASSWGTGTDTDTQYF.

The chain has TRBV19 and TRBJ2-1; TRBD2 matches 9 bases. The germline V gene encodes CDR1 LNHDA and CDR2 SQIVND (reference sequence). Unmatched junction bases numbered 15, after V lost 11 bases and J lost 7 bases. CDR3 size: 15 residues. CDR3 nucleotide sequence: TGTGCCTCAAAGCAATATAGCGGGAGATTAAATGAGCAGTTCTTC. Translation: CASKQYSGRLNEQFF.

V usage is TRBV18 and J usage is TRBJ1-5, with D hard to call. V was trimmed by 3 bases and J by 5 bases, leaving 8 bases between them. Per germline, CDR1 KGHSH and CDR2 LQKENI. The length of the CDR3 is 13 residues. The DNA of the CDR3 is TGTGCCAGCTCACCGGCGGCATATCAGCCCCAGCATTTT. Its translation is CASSPAAYQPQHF.

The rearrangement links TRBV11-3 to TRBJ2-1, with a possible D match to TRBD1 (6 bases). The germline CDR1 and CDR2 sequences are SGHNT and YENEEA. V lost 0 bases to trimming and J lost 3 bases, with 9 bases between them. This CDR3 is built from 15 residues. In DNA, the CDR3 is TGTGCCAGCAGCTTAGACAAGGGGGTCTACAATGAGCAGTTCTTC. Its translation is CASSLDKGVYNEQFF.

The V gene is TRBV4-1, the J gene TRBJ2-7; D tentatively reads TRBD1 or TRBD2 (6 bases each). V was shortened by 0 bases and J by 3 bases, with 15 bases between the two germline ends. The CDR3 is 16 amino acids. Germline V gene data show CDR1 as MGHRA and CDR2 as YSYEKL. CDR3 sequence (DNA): TGCGCCAGCAGCCAAGATGGGGGGACACGATACTACGAGCAGTACTTC. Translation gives CASSQDGGTRYYEQYF.

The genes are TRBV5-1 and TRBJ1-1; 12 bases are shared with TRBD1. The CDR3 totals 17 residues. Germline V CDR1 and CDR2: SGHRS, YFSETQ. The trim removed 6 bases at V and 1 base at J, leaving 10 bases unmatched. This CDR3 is CASTSFGTGGANTEAFF. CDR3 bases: TGCGCCAGCACCTCCTTCGGGACAGGGGGCGCGAACACTGAAGCTTTCTTT.

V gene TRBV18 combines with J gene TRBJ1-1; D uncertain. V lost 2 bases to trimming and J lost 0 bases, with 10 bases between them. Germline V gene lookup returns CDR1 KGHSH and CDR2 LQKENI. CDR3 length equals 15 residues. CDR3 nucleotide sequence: TGTGCCAGCTCACCAGCCAATCGGGTGAACACTGAAGCTTTCTTT. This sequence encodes CASSPANRVNTEAFF.

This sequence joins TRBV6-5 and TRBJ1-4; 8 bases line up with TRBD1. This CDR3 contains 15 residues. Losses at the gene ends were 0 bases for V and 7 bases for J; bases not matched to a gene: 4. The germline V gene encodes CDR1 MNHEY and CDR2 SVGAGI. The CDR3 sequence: CASSYSTGVGEKLFF. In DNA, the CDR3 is TGTGCCAGCAGTTACTCGACAGGGGTGGGTGAAAAACTGTTTTTT.

CDR3 residues: CASSLGRIGAGEQFF. The CDR3 region has the DNA TGTGCCAGCAGCTTAGGACGGATAGGGGCAGGTGAGCAGTTCTTC. The chain links TRBV11-3 to TRBJ2-1; TRBD1 is a possible D gene (5 bases). In germline, CDR1 is SGHNT, CDR2 YENEEA. Between the trimmed V and J ends, which lost 1 base and 9 bases, there was a span of 16 bases. This CDR3 region has 15 residues. Supplemented by reference TRBV11-3 and TRBJ2-1, the full variable domain reads EAGVVQSPRYKIIEKKQPVAFWCNPISGHNTLYWYLQNLGQGPELLIRYENEEAVDDSQLPKDRFSAERLKGVDSTLKIQPAELGDSAVYLCASSLGRIGAGEQFFGPGTRLTVL.

The CDR3 sequence is CASSLRSGTSSRGNEQFF. CDR3 DNA sequence: TGTGCCAGCAGCTTAAGGAGCGGGACTAGCTCAAGGGGGAATGAGCAGTTCTTC. The J gene is TRBJ2-1, the V gene TRBV7-9; 9 bases are a match to TRBD2. Trimming took 2 bases from V and 7 from J; bases not matched to a gene: 15. Germline V lookup: CDR1 SEHNR, CDR2 FQNEAQ (reference sequence). The CDR3 consists of 18 residues.

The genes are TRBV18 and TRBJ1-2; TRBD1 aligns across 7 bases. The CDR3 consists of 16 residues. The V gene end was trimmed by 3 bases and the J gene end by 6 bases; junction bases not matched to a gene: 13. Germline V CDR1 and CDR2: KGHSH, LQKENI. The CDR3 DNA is TGTGCCAGCTCACCCAAGCTACAGGGGTTAGAAGATGGCTACACCTTC. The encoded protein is CASSPKLQGLEDGYTF.

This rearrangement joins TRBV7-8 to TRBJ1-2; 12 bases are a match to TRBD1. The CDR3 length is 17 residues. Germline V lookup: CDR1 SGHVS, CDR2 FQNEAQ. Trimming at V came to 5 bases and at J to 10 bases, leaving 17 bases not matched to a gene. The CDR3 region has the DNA TGTGCCAGCAGCCCCAAGCTTCAGGGACAGGGGGCCGAAGACTACACCTTC. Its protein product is CASSPKLQGQGAEDYTF.

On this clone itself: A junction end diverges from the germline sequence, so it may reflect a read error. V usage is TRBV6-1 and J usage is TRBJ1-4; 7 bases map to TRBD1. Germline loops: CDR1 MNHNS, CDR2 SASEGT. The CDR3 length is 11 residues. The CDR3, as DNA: TGTGCCAGCAGTGCCGGGACAGCCTTCGATTTT. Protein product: CASSAGTAFDF.

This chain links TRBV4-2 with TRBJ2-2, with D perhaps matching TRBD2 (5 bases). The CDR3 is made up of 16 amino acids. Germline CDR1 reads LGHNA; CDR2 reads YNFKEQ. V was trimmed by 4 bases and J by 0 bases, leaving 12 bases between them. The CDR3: CASSPNPGTNTGELFF. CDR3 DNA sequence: TGTGCCAGCAGCCCGAATCCGGGGACGAACACCGGGGAGCTGTTTTTT.

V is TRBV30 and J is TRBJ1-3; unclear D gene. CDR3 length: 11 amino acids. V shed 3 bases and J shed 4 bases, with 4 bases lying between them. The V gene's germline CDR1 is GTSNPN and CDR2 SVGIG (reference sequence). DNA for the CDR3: TGTGCCTGGAGATCAGGAAACACCATATATTTT. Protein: CAWRSGNTIYF.

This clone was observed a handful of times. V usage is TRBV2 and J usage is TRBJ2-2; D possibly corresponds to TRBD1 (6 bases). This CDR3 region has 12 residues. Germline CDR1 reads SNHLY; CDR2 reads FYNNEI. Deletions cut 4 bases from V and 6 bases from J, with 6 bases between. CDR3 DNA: TGTGCCAGCAGTGGGGGGCCCGGGGAGCTGTTTTTT. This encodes CASSGGPGELFF.